This T cell receptor (beta chain) appears in the sequencing data of a study of T cells in Graves' hyperthyroidism and ophthalmopathy. The PBMCs studied were ones that came from 10 ml fresh peripheral blood. CDR1 and CDR2 (germline): KGHSH, LQKENI. Trimming removed 3 bases at V and 8 bases at J, with 17 bases between. This CDR3 has 15 residues. Researchers amplified the TCR beta CDR3 regions from RNA transcripts. The study used the HTBI primer set for a first-round RT-PCR of the TCR CDR3. TCRdb itself ran the multiplex PCR reads through MiXCR, one entry per CDR3 protein. The table has more than 300,000 distinct CDR3 sequences, approximately 14% seen once. This clonotype was recorded at least ten times.

The chain has TRBV18 and TRBJ1-3, with D hard to call. The source of this sequence is a woman in her 30s with Graves' ophthalmopathy. The sample comprised blood. The CDR3 loop reads CASSPPSLGGDTIYF. The CDR3 region has the DNA TGTGCCAGCTCACCCCCCTCCCTTGGCGGCGACACCATATATTTT.